This T cell receptor (beta chain) derives from a study of early stage breast cancer tumors. The wider study: Most invasive tumors, about 70% of the 16, were ER+/PR+/HER2-. Average read coverage per sample was 9 to 10-fold. Study-wide findings and caveats: In about 90% of the 16 patients, blood comparison separated tumor from normal breast. Commonly generated sequences made up most enriched TCRB sequences shared between patients.

About this clone: What it binds is unknown.

Sequencing used immunoSEQ multiplex PCR; TCRdb keeps in-frame clones, though not all of them. This table has approximately 33,000 clones, roughly four fifths appearing once. Germline values: CDR1 SNHLY, CDR2 FYNNEI. V lost 4 bases and J lost 5; bases outside the gene matches: 10. The CDR3 runs to 17 residues. The specimen sequenced was blood. This receptor was obtained from a person aged 35-49 years with breast cancer. The chain links TRBV2 to TRBJ2-5; 13 positions agree with TRBD2. The CDR3 spells CASSGTSGRRGGETQYF. The CDR3 DNA follows: TGTGCCAGCAGTGGGACTAGCGGGAGAAGGGGAGGTGAGACCCAGTACTTC.